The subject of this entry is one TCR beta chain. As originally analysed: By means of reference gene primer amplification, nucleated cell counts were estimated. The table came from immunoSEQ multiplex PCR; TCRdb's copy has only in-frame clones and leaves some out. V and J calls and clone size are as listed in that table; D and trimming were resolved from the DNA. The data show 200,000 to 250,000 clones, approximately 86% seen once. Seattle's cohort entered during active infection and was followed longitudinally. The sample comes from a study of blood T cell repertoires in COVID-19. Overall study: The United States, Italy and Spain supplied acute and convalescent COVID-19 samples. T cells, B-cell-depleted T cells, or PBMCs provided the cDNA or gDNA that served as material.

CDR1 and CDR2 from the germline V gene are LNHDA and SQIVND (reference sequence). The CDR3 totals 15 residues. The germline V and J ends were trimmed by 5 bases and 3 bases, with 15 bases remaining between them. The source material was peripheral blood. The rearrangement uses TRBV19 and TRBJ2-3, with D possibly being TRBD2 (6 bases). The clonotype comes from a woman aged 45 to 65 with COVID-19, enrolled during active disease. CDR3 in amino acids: CASSAGLGGTDTQYF. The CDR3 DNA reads TGTGCCAGTAGTGCGGGCCTCGGGGGAACAGATACGCAGTATTTT.